The next 5 T cell receptor beta chains were all read from a single sample in a study of T-cell reconstitution after alpha-beta-depleted transplantation in children. During its preparation, the TCRbeta library received unique molecular identifiers. TCRdb called the PCR reads again in MiXCR, with one record for every CDR3 protein. The sample shows 200,000 to 250,000 distinct CDR3 sequences, around 25% of them seen only once. The source material was PBMCs, mostly from graft donor cells, sampled 360 days after TCRalphabeta/CD19-depleted stem cell transplant. The receptors shown here come from a female patient aged 2-10 years who had a stem cell transplant for congenital amegakaryocytic thrombocytopenia, so the T cells may come from the graft donor.

This chain joins TRBV15 and TRBJ1-2; no clear D gene. In germline, CDR1 is LNHNV, CDR2 YYDKDF (reference sequence). Trimming pared 8 bases from V and 4 bases from J, leaving 14 bases between. The CDR3 contains 13 residues. The DNA for the CDR3 is TGTGCCACCTCTCTCGGGGAGGTCTATGGCTACACCTTC. Protein product: CATSLGEVYGYTF.

Only a few counts were recorded for this clonotype. The chain combines TRBV12-3 or TRBV12-4 with TRBJ2-2, with a tentative D call TRBD2 (5 bases). Trimming took 9 bases from V and 5 from J, leaving 13 bases between them. The CDR3 is 13 amino acids. CDR3 nucleotide sequence: TGTGCCAGTCTAAACACGGGGACCGGGGAGCTGTTTTTT. Its protein product is CASLNTGTGELFF.

This clonotype was seen more than once but under ten times. The chain combines TRBV24-1 with TRBJ2-1; D perhaps matches TRBD1 (5 bases). CDR3 size: 16 residues. Germline CDR1 reads KGHDR; CDR2 reads SFDVKD. V lost 1 base, J lost 2 bases, and 11 bases lay in between. This chain's CDR3 is CATSDFGARTYNEQFF. CDR3 nucleotide sequence: TGTGCCACCAGTGATTTTGGGGCAAGAACCTACAATGAGCAGTTCTTC.

This clonotype was found a few times. The chain has TRBV7-9 and TRBJ2-1, with D tentatively TRBD1 or TRBD2 (7 bases each). The CDR3 length is 16 residues. The V end was cut by 8 bases, the J end by 2 bases, with 19 bases between. Germline V gene data show CDR1 as SEHNR and CDR2 as FQNEAQ (reference sequence). CDR3 bases: TGTGCCAGCGCCACGGGGAGGGGGCGACCCTACAATGAGCAGTTCTTC. Protein sequence: CASATGRGRPYNEQFF.

This clonotype was found many times. J is TRBJ2-2 and V is TRBV14; possible D gene TRBD1, 5 bases. The CDR3 contains 13 residues. Trimming pared 9 bases from V and 2 bases from J, leaving 10 bases between. Per the germline V gene, CDR1 is SGHDN and CDR2 is FVKESK. The CDR3 is CASRQTNTGELFF. In nucleotides, the CDR3 is TGTGCCAGTCGACAGACTAACACCGGGGAGCTGTTTTTT.